This T cell receptor (beta chain) emerged from a study of T cell responses to AZD1222 COVID-19 vaccine. Background on the study: Pooling of second doses given at about 4 or about 12 weeks was done.

A note on this clone: The antigen is undetermined.

Whole-study findings and limits: Vaccine-related CD4 TCRs covered spike, predominating at 160-218 and 743-854. The sample set comprised mostly white British donors with more females, and clonal diversity was possibly underestimated.

The assay was immunoSEQ multiplex PCR, and TCRdb's table has in-frame clones only and misses some. The sample includes more than 100,000 clones, 88% of them seen just once. V was pared by 2 bases and J by 0 bases, with 12 bases between. From germline, CDR1 is MDHEN and CDR2 SYDVKM. The CDR3 contains 16 residues. This TCR was recovered from an adult in good health. Sequenced here: peripheral blood, sampled on day 0 of AZD1222 vaccination. The chain joins TRBV28 to TRBJ2-3; no reliable D call. The CDR3 is CASSLVSSSSTDTQYF. The CDR3 DNA reads as TGTGCCAGCAGTTTAGTGTCGTCAAGTAGCACAGATACGCAGTATTTT.